Below, 8 T cell receptor beta chains from the same sample are listed, as sequenced in a study of blood T cells in healthy people across ages. Alongside a J-beta primer mix, a sample-barcoded 5' primer served in a second PCR lasting about 7 to 11 cycles. TCRdb re-called the 5' RACE reads through MiXCR, storing one row per CDR3 protein. The data hold fewer than 2,000,000 distinct CDR3 sequences, with roughly two fifths observed a single time. The sequencing input was blood. The receptors were gathered from a human donor in good health.

Comment on this clonotype: At one end, the junction sequence differs from germline, possibly due to a read error. The chain has TRBV5-5 and TRBJ1-1; D unresolved. Germline CDR1 is SGHKS and CDR2 is YYEKEE (reference sequence). The CDR3 is 14 amino acids. In DNA, the CDR3 is TGTGTCAGCAGCTTGTACAGTATGAACACTGAAGCTTTCTTT. As protein: CVSSLYSMNTEAFF.

This sequence joins TRBV7-9 and TRBJ2-7; tentative D call: TRBD2 (5 bases). V was shortened by 2 bases and J by 6 bases, with 8 bases between the two germline ends. This CDR3 spans 12 amino acids. Germline values: CDR1 SEHNR, CDR2 FQNEAQ (reference sequence). CDR3: CASSLQSGEQYF. CDR3 sequence (DNA): TGTGCCAGCAGCTTACAGAGCGGCGAGCAGTACTTC.

There are a few counts of this clonotype. The chain couples TRBV5-1 to TRBJ2-3; 8 nucleotides line up with TRBD2. Germline trimming cut 4 bases from V and 4 bases from J; bases unmatched to any gene: 8. The CDR3 contains 15 residues. Germline CDR1 is SGHRS and CDR2 is YFSETQ. CDR3 residues: CASSLSGAVADTQYF. DNA of the CDR3: TGCGCCAGCAGCCTTAGCGGGGCCGTCGCAGATACGCAGTATTTT. Full variable domain (rest looked up from reference TRBV5-1 and TRBJ2-3): KAGVTQTPRYLIKTRGQQVTLSCSPISGHRSVSWYQQTPGQGLQFLFEYFSETQRNKGNFPGRFSGRQFSNSRSEMNVSTLELGDSALYLCASSLSGAVADTQYFGPGTRLTVL.

The sample holds a few counts of this clonotype. The chain couples TRBV12-3 or TRBV12-4 to TRBJ1-4; 10 bases map to TRBD1. Losses at the gene ends were 6 bases for V and 6 bases for J; bases not matched to a gene: 10. The CDR3 consists of 16 residues. The CDR3 region has the DNA TGTGCCAGCAGCCTCGGGCGGACAGGGGGGTATGAAAAACTGTTTTTT. As protein: CASSLGRTGGYEKLFF.

This clonotype was detected a few times. The junction differs from germline at one of its ends, possibly a read error. V gene TRBV7-9 combines with J gene TRBJ1-1, with D unclear. The CDR3 contains 14 residues. The germline gives CDR1 SEHNR, CDR2 FQNEAQ (reference sequence). The CDR3 DNA reads as TGTGCCAGCAGCTTAGACGCTGGGAACAATGAAGCTTTCTTT. Translating gives CASSLDAGNNEAFF.

This clonotype was counted only a few times. The rearrangement uses TRBV20-1 and TRBJ1-5, with TRBD1 matching over 7 bases. The germline CDR1 and CDR2 sequences are DFQATT and SNEGSKA (reference sequence). The CDR3 totals 15 residues. Trimming took 4 bases from V and 0 from J; bases not matched to a gene: 6. CDR3 sequence: CSAMGQPYSNQPQHF. The CDR3 DNA follows: TGCAGTGCTATGGGACAGCCCTATAGCAATCAGCCCCAGCATTTT.

The V and J genes are TRBV7-3 and TRBJ2-7; D is unclear. The J call is uncertain, as TRBJ2-5 better fits the DNA end. The CDR3 covers 14 residues. The germline V gene encodes CDR1 SGHTA and CDR2 FQGTGA. The DNA for the CDR3 is TGTGCCAGCAGCTTACTAGTGGGGTCAGAGACCCAGTACTTC. As protein: CASSLLVGSETQYF.

This clonotype was recorded a few times. The rearrangement links TRBV29-1 to TRBJ2-1; 9 bases match TRBD2. The V segment lost 7 bases and the J segment 2 bases; nucleotides outside the gene matches: 18. The CDR3 has 18 residues. CDR1 is SQVTM, CDR2 ANQGSEA, per germline. CDR3 DNA sequence: TGCAGCGCCCAGGGTTTGGCGGGGGGGAAACCACCCTACAATGAGCAGTTCTTC. This sequence encodes CSAQGLAGGKPPYNEQFF.